A single sample gave rise to the 20 T cell receptor beta chains below, sequenced in a study of blood T cell repertoires in COVID-19. Profiled with immunoSEQ multiplex PCR; TCRdb holds only in-frame clones, not every one. The sample lists about 54,000 clones; approximately 82% were seen once. Source material: peripheral blood. These receptor sequences come from a human donor in a cohort sampled during active COVID-19.

Remarks on this clone: One end of the junction fails to match germline, which may point to a read error. The chain is built from TRBV20-1 and TRBJ2-5; D uncertain. Germline V CDR1 and CDR2: DFQATT, SNEGSKA (reference sequence). This CDR3 has 11 residues. The CDR3 nucleotides read TGCAGTGCTGGCACGCAAGATACCCAGTACTTC. Translation gives CSAGTQDTQYF.

The V and J genes are TRBV5-1 and TRBJ1-2; no firm D call. Germline V lookup: CDR1 SGHRS, CDR2 YFSETQ. The V gene lost 4 bases and the J gene lost 7 bases, with 11 bases spanning the gap. This CDR3 spans 12 amino acids. In DNA form, the CDR3 reads TGCGCCAGCAGCCCTTCTAGGTCTGGCTACACCTTC. Protein product: CASSPSRSGYTF. Full variable domain (remainder filled in from reference TRBV5-1 and TRBJ1-2): KAGVTQTPRYLIKTRGQQVTLSCSPISGHRSVSWYQQTPGQGLQFLFEYFSETQRNKGNFPGRFSGRQFSNSRSEMNVSTLELGDSALYLCASSPSRSGYTFGSGTRLTVV.

J is TRBJ1-2 and V is TRBV20-1; D may be TRBD1 (5 bases). Germline-derived CDR1 and CDR2 are DFQATT and SNEGSKA (reference sequence). The CDR3 sequence is 15 residues long. Between the trimmed V and J ends, which lost 3 bases and 2 bases, there was a span of 16 bases. The CDR3 is CSASGQLQTNYGYTF. As DNA, the CDR3 is TGCAGTGCTAGTGGACAATTACAAACGAACTATGGCTACACCTTC.

The chain is built from TRBV2 and TRBJ1-6; TRBD1 might be the D (5 bases). Germline-derived CDR1 and CDR2 are SNHLY and FYNNEI. The CDR3 consists of 13 residues. Trimming removed 6 bases at V and 7 bases at J, with 10 bases between. CDR3 loop: CASRQAGNSPLHF. CDR3 coding DNA: TGTGCCAGCAGGCAGGCAGGGAATTCACCCCTCCACTTT.

The chain uses TRBV4-3 and TRBJ1-6; no clear D gene. Trimming left V 0 bases short and J 7 bases short, with 10 bases between. CDR1 and CDR2 (germline): LGHNA, YSLEER. The CDR3 is 15 amino acids. This CDR3 is CASSQETGTNSPLHF. The CDR3 DNA reads TGCGCCAGCAGCCAAGAAACGGGTACCAATTCACCCCTCCACTTT.

This clone came up once. The chain is built from TRBV19 and TRBJ1-2, with 7 bases fitting TRBD1. Germline V gene lookup returns CDR1 LNHDA and CDR2 SQIVND (reference sequence). V lost 7 bases to trimming and J lost 5 bases; unmatched junction nucleotides: 7. The length of the CDR3 is 13 residues. The CDR3 DNA follows: TGTGCCAGTAATGCCGGGACAGCATATGGCTACACCTTC. Translation gives CASNAGTAYGYTF.

V and J are TRBV27 and TRBJ2-1; 8 nucleotides line up with TRBD1. With V trimmed by 3 bases and J by 15 bases, 10 bases remained unmatched. CDR1 and CDR2 from the germline V gene are MNHEY and SMNVEV (reference sequence). The CDR3 totals 13 residues. CDR3 sequence: CASSFFSTGGRFF. The CDR3, as DNA: TGTGCCAGCAGTTTCTTTTCAACAGGGGGAAGGTTCTTC.

The rearrangement joins TRBV3-1 (or the pseudogene TRBV3-2) to TRBJ1-2; 10 bases agree with TRBD1. Germline V gives CDR1 LGHDT, CDR2 YNNKEL (reference sequence). After removal of 3 bases from V and 4 bases from J, the junction contained 5 bases not matched to a gene. The CDR3 is 15 amino acids. The CDR3 DNA is TGTGCCAGCAGCCACCGACAGGGGGCGGGCTATGGCTACACCTTC. Translated, it gives CASSHRQGAGYGYTF.

V is TRBV3-1 (or the pseudogene TRBV3-2) and J is TRBJ1-6, with TRBD1 matching over 9 bases. CDR1 is LGHDT and CDR2 is YNNKEL in the germline V gene (reference sequence). The CDR3 runs to 15 residues. The ends lost 4 bases at V and 14 bases at J; junction bases unmatched: 12. CDR3 sequence reads: CASSLRTGALLALHF. The CDR3 bases are TGTGCCAGCAGCCTCCGGACAGGGGCCCTCCTAGCCCTCCACTTT.

The gene calls are TRBV7-2 and TRBJ2-5, with TRBD2 matching 8 bases. The V gene's germline CDR1 is SGHTA and CDR2 FQGNSA. CDR3 length: 15 residues. Trimming cost V 5 bases and J 4 bases; bases outside gene matches: 9. Written as DNA, the CDR3 is TGTGCCAGCAGCCGCACCTTAGCGGGGATAGAGACCCAGTACTTC. It encodes CASSRTLAGIETQYF.

The chain has TRBV4-2 and TRBJ2-3; D is possibly TRBD2 (6 bases). From germline, CDR1 is LGHNA and CDR2 YNFKEQ. The CDR3 consists of 15 residues. Trimming left V 1 base short and J 5 bases short, with 13 bases between. CDR3 region: CASSQGGGAVDTQYF. In DNA form, the CDR3 reads TGTGCCAGCAGCCAAGGAGGAGGGGCGGTAGATACGCAGTATTTT.

The chain carries TRBV28 and TRBJ2-7; 12 bases are a match to TRBD2. V gave up 6 bases and J gave up 2 bases; unmatched junction bases: 5. Germline V gene sequence: CDR1 MDHEN, CDR2 SYDVKM. CDR3 length equals 15 residues. The CDR3 DNA is TGTGCCAGCAGCTTACCTAGCGGGGGGGCCTACGAGCAGTACTTC. It codes for CASSLPSGGAYEQYF.

This chain connects TRBV19 to TRBJ1-1, with D perhaps matching TRBD1 (5 bases). The CDR3 is 14 amino acids. Trimming shortened V by 5 bases and J by 1 base, and 11 bases separated the two germline ends. Germline-derived CDR1 and CDR2 are LNHDA and SQIVND (reference sequence). The CDR3 DNA reads as TGTGCCAGTAGTGTCAGGGTTTCGAACACTGAAGCTTTCTTT. Its translation is CASSVRVSNTEAFF.

This chain joins TRBV19 and TRBJ2-5; D is perhaps TRBD1 (5 bases). This CDR3 comprises 14 residues. Trimming left V 3 bases short and J 2 bases short, with 10 bases between. Looked up from germline, CDR1 is LNHDA and CDR2 is SQIVND (reference sequence). CDR3 protein: CASSMRPGQETQYF. The CDR3 region has the DNA TGTGCCAGTAGTATGCGGCCAGGGCAAGAGACCCAGTACTTC. The whole variable domain, remainder taken from reference TRBV19 and TRBJ2-5, is DGGITQSPKYLFRKEGQNVTLSCEQNLNHDAMYWYRQDPGQGLRLIYYSQIVNDFQKGDIAEGYSVSREKKESFPLTVTSAQKNPTAFYLCASSMRPGQETQYFGPGTRLLVL.

This clone appeared a single time. The chain is built from TRBV25-1 and TRBJ1-2; the D gene is possibly TRBD1 (5 bases). This CDR3 contains 15 residues. CDR1 is MGHDK and CDR2 is SYGVNS in the germline V gene. V gave up 3 bases and J gave up 4 bases, with 15 bases separating them. The CDR3 region has the DNA TGTGCCAGCAGTGATTCCAGGGCCCTAACCTATGGCTACACCTTC. Protein sequence: CASSDSRALTYGYTF.

The CDR3 loop is CASSLQWSGQDNYGYTF. For the CDR3, the DNA is TGCGCCAGCAGCTTGCAGTGGAGTGGACAGGACAACTATGGCTACACCTTC. The chain uses TRBV5-1 and TRBJ1-2; 7 positions match TRBD1. Trimming removed 1 base from V and 2 bases from J; junction bases left unmatched: 11. This CDR3 spans 17 amino acids. The germline CDR1 and CDR2 sequences are SGHRS and YFSETQ.

This clone was seen a single time. This chain uses TRBV4-3 with TRBJ2-5; 10 nucleotides line up with TRBD1. V gave up 4 bases and J gave up 4 bases; unmatched junction bases: 6. The germline gives CDR1 LGHNA, CDR2 YSLEER. The CDR3 covers 15 residues. CDR3 nucleotide sequence: TGCGCCAGCAGCCCGTGGGGACAGGGGAGAGAGACCCAGTACTTC. Protein product: CASSPWGQGRETQYF.

This clone has just one count. The chain joins TRBV3-1 (or the pseudogene TRBV3-2) to TRBJ1-1; maybe TRBD1 (6 bases). V shed 4 bases and J shed 11 bases, with 14 bases lying between them. Germline V lookup: CDR1 LGHDT, CDR2 YNNKEL (reference sequence). The CDR3 spans 12 residues. The CDR3 region is CASSLSEGGAFF. CDR3 nucleotides: TGTGCCAGCAGCCTATCAGAGGGGGGGGCTTTCTTT.

This clone has a handful of counts. V and J are TRBV27 and TRBJ2-1; 7 nucleotides agree with TRBD2. The V and J ends lost 8 bases and 4 bases, in that order; junction bases with no gene match: 11. Per germline, CDR1 MNHEY and CDR2 SMNVEV (reference sequence). CDR3 length equals 15 residues. Here the CDR3 reads CASGWTRISYNEQFF. CDR3 in DNA: TGTGCCAGCGGATGGACTAGAATTTCATACAATGAGCAGTTCTTC.

This chain uses TRBV7-2 with TRBJ2-7; 9 nucleotides line up with TRBD1. Germline CDR1 SGHTA, CDR2 FQGNSA. The CDR3 contains 15 residues. The V segment lost 4 bases and the J segment 4 bases; nucleotides outside the gene matches: 8. Here the CDR3 DNA reads TGTGCCAGCAGCTCGCCGGGACAGGGTATGTACGAGCAGTACTTC. Protein: CASSSPGQGMYEQYF. Full variable domain (rest looked up from reference TRBV7-2 and TRBJ2-7): GAGVSQSPSNKVTEKGKDVELRCDPISGHTALYWYRQSLGQGLEFLIYFQGNSAPDKSGLPSDRFSAERTGGSVSTLTIQRTQQEDSAVYLCASSSPGQGMYEQYFGPGTRLTVT.